The following is a TCR beta chain sequence with its context. The data originate from a study of tumor-infiltrating lymphocytes in localized non-small cell lung cancer. Whole-study context: Some samples were collected after neoadjuvant chemotherapy; smokers, never-smokers and several histologies were included. Each patient gave resected tumor and non-adjacent uninvolved lung tissue.

Germline V gives CDR1 LNHDA, CDR2 SQIVND (reference sequence). This CDR3 has 14 residues. Trimming left V 5 bases short and J 5 bases short, with 16 bases between. Produced via immunoSEQ multiplex PCR; TCRdb's table is partial and in-frame only. Seen here are some 8,000 clones, roughly three quarters observed once, and the top ten hold approximately 13%. The receptor comes from a human donor with non-small cell lung cancer. What was sequenced was uninvolved lung tissue not adjacent to the tumor. V usage is TRBV19 and J usage is TRBJ2-7; D possibly corresponds to TRBD1 (6 bases). CDR3 DNA sequence: TGTGCCAGTAGTCCGAGGACAGCCCTCGACGAGCAGTACTTC. This gives the protein CASSPRTALDEQYF.